The sequence of this T cell receptor (beta chain) was determined in a study of blood T cell repertoires in COVID-19. About the study: The origin of the acute and convalescent COVID-19 samples was the United States, Italy and Spain. The cDNA or gDNA used as material had been derived from T cells, B-cell-depleted T cells, or PBMCs.

Followed longitudinally, the Seattle patients had been enrolled during active infection. The CDR3 has 16 residues. Germline V gene data show CDR1 as SGHTA and CDR2 as FQGNSA. The germline V and J ends were trimmed by 1 base and 2 bases, with 11 bases remaining between them. Under the authors' procedure: Counts of nucleated cells, estimated from reference gene primer amplification, were obtained. This table comes from immunoSEQ multiplex PCR, and its TCRdb copy is limited to in-frame clones, with some not included. D and trimming were read from the DNA, whereas the V and J calls and clone size are those reported in that table. The table shows roughly 240,000 clones, with approximately 85% occurring only once.

The chain carries TRBV7-2 and TRBJ2-2; perhaps TRBD2 as D (5 bases). Material for sequencing was peripheral blood. The sequence derives from a man over 45 with COVID-19, enrolled during active disease. CDR3 sequence: CASSLVGGRNTGELFF. The CDR3 bases are TGTGCCAGCAGCTTAGTGGGCGGGCGTAACACCGGGGAGCTGTTTTTT.